The entry below describes one T cell receptor (beta chain). Its antigen remains unknown. This entry is derived from a study of cytomegalovirus exposure and HLA in healthy donors. Study-level results: There was a cluster of highly shared sequence variants that was likely a sequencing artifact. Association of a missense DCLRE1C variant with TCR beta V- and J-gene trimming was reported in a later analysis. Cytomegalovirus association was listed for about 180 TCR beta chains.

In the PCR, 60 Vbeta and 13 Jbeta primers were used. Produced via immunoSEQ multiplex PCR; TCRdb's table is partial and in-frame only. The sample lists about 160,000 clones; 65% to 90% were seen once. Sequences were obtained from PBMCs. The source of this sequence is a man aged 45-65 years in good health and CMV-seropositive.

CDR3 DNA: TGTGCCAGCAGCTTGGAAGGTACTAGCGGGAGCGCAGATACGCAGTATTTT. This gives the protein CASSLEGTSGSADTQYF. The chain carries TRBV5-4 and TRBJ2-3; 11 bases are shared with TRBD2. Germline lookup yields CDR1 SGHNT and CDR2 YYREEE (reference sequence). V lost 0 bases, J lost 4 bases, and 7 bases stayed unmatched. CDR3 length: 17 residues.